This T cell receptor beta chain was captured in a study of identical twins. Study-wide results and limits: One should note that invariant MAIT and iNKT cells could partly confound zero-insertion analyses.

Germline-derived CDR1 and CDR2 are SQVTM and ANQGSEA. With 6 bases clipped from V and 9 bases from J, the junction kept 11 bases outside the gene matches. The CDR3 contains 15 residues. TCRdb independently ran MiXCR on the 5' RACE reads; one entry per CDR3 protein. The table shows around 450,000 distinct CDR3 sequences, with 14% occurring only once. As for this clonotype: Its antigen remains unknown.

These data were also filed under a second study, of yellow fever vaccine responses in identical twins.

This receptor was taken from a young woman in good health. The chain employs TRBV29-1 and TRBJ2-1; 13 nucleotides match TRBD2. What was sequenced was CD4+ T cells sorted from blood. The CDR3 spells CSVAGLAGVLVEQFF. In DNA, the CDR3 is TGCAGCGTCGCTGGACTAGCGGGAGTATTAGTTGAGCAGTTCTTC.